These T cell receptor beta chains were read from a single sample in a study of blood T cell repertoires in COVID-19. Some clones are missing from TCRdb's copy, which holds only in-frame ones; the method was immunoSEQ multiplex PCR. Of fewer than 700,000 clones in the sample, about 89% were seen once. Sample: peripheral blood. The receptors come from a woman aged 45-59 years with COVID-19, enrolled during active disease. Each CDR3 is given with its conserved first and last residue. The D gene is left open where the match is weak. Clone size is not always given. Where it is, it says once, few, many or a class for expanded clones.

>.|TRBV6-4|.|TRBJ1-1
TGTGCCAGCAGGGACGGCAACACTGAAGCTTTCTTT
CASRDGNTEAFF
>TRBD1|TRBV5-6|once|TRBJ1-5
TGTGCCAGCTCCACAGGGGGTCGCCAGCCCCAGCATTTT
CASSTGGRQPQHF
>TRBD1|TRBV7-9|.|TRBJ1-1
TGTGCCAGCAGCTCTGGACAGGTGAACACTGAAGCTTTCTTT
CASSSGQVNTEAFF
>.|TRBV19|once|TRBJ1-2
TGTGCCAGTAGTATGGTTAGTCGGGGCTACACCTTC
CASSMVSRGYTF
>.|TRBV5-1|.|TRBJ2-3
TGCGCCAGCAGCAGTAGACAGGTGACAGATACGCAGTATTTT
CASSSRQVTDTQYF
>TRBD1|TRBV7-2|.|TRBJ2-7
TGTGCCAGCAGCTGGGACAGCTACTACGAGCAGTACTTC
CASSWDSYYEQYF
>.|TRBV5-1|.|TRBJ2-7
TGCGCCAGCAGCCCCTCCTCCTACGAGCAGTACTTC
CASSPSSYEQYF
>TRBD1|TRBV18|.|TRBJ1-3
TGTGCCAGCTCATTGACAGGGGACTCTGGAAACACCATATATTTT
CASSLTGDSGNTIYF
>TRBD1|TRBV7-9|.|TRBJ2-7
TGTGCCAGCAATGCTGGACAGGGAAGCGAGGAGCAGTACTTC
CASNAGQGSEEQYF
>.|TRBV12-3/TRBV12-4|.|TRBJ1-1
TGTGCCAGCAGCCCGCATGAAGGGGGTAGTCCTTTCTTT
CASSPHEGGSPFF
>TRBD1|TRBV3-1/TRBV3-2|.|TRBJ1-5
TGTGCCAGCAGCCAAGTACAGGGGGCGATGCCCCAGCATTTT
CASSQVQGAMPQHF
>TRBD1|TRBV2|.|TRBJ1-2
TGTGCCAGCGGGAAAGGACAGGGCCGCGGTGGCTACACCTTC
CASGKGQGRGGYTF
>.|TRBV5-4|.|TRBJ1-2
TGTGCCAGCAGCGCAGGGAACTATGGCTACACCTTC
CASSAGNYGYTF
>.|TRBV5-1|.|TRBJ2-5
TGCGCCAGCAGCTTGGGGTCTAGTCAAGAGACCCAGTACTTC
CASSLGSSQETQYF
>.|TRBV6-6|.|TRBJ2-1
TGTGCCAGCAGTCACAGTGGAGAGCAGTTCTTC
CASSHSGEQFF
>TRBD2|TRBV5-6|.|TRBJ2-1
TGTGCCAGCAGTTCGACCGGGACTAGCGGGGGGGCCGACTACAATGAGCAGTTCTTC
CASSSTGTSGGADYNEQFF
>TRBD2|TRBV5-1|.|TRBJ2-7
TGCGCCAGCAGCTATCTAGCGGGGGGAACCTACGAGCAGTACTTC
CASSYLAGGTYEQYF
>.|TRBV27|.|TRBJ2-7
TGTGCCAGCAGTTTATCAGTGGGGCCCTACGAGCAGTACTTC
CASSLSVGPYEQYF
>TRBD1|TRBV7-6|once|TRBJ2-7
TGTGCCAGCAGCTTAGGACAGGGAACCCCCTACGAGCAGTACTTC
CASSLGQGTPYEQYF
>TRBD2|TRBV5-1|.|TRBJ2-1
TGCGCCAGCAGCCAGGGACTAGCGGGGGTTTCAATCTCCTACAATGAGCAGTTCTTC
CASSQGLAGVSISYNEQFF
>.|TRBV5-1|.|TRBJ1-1
TGCGCCAGCAGCTTCCCGGACAGTCTTGAAGCTTTCTTT
CASSFPDSLEAFF
>.|TRBV11-2|.|TRBJ1-2
TGTGCCAGCTATTCTACTAGACGCTACACCTTC
CASYSTRRYTF
>TRBD2|TRBV5-1|.|TRBJ2-2
TGCGCCAGCAGCTTGGAGGCTAGCGGGGGCCCGGGGAACACCGGGGAGCTGTTTTTT
CASSLEASGGPGNTGELFF
>TRBD1|TRBV4-1|.|TRBJ1-1
TGCGCCAGCAGCCCAGGGACAGGTGAAGCTTTCTTT
CASSPGTGEAFF
>.|TRBV18|.|TRBJ1-1
TGTGCCAGCTCAGCAACTCTCAGTGTTGGGGCTCGGAACACTGAAGCTTTCTTT
CASSATLSVGARNTEAFF
>TRBD1|TRBV18|.|TRBJ2-2
TGTGCCAGCTCAACTCCGGGACAGGTTAACACCGGGGAGCTGTTTTTT
CASSTPGQVNTGELFF
>.|TRBV9|.|TRBJ2-2
TGTGCCAGCAGCCCCGAAGGAGGGGACACCGGGGAGCTGTTTTTT
CASSPEGGDTGELFF
>TRBD2|TRBV11-2|.|TRBJ2-3
TGTGCCAGCAGACTAGCGGGGGCTGCAGATACGCAGTATTTT
CASRLAGAADTQYF
>TRBD1|TRBV2|once|TRBJ2-5
TGTGCCAGCAGTACAGGGGGTGGACTCCAAGAGACCCAGTACTTC
CASSTGGGLQETQYF
>.|TRBV12-3/TRBV12-4|.|TRBJ1-5
TGTGCCAGCACCTACGGGAGCAATCAGCCCCAGCATTTT
CASTYGSNQPQHF
>TRBD1|TRBV18|.|TRBJ2-7
TGTGCCAGCTCACCGCGACAGGGGGCGGCCTACGAGCAGTACTTC
CASSPRQGAAYEQYF
>.|TRBV2|.|TRBJ2-6
TGTGCCAGCAGTGGGGACACAGCTGGGGCCAACGTCCTGACTTTC
CASSGDTAGANVLTF
>.|TRBV27|.|TRBJ1-6
TGTGCCAGCAGTTTCCACGCGGGACCCTATTCACCCCTCCACTTT
CASSFHAGPYSPLHF
>TRBD1|TRBV7-9|.|TRBJ2-3
TGTGCCAGCAGAGGGACAGGGGGTACAGATACGCAGTATTTT
CASRGTGGTDTQYF
>.|TRBV9|.|TRBJ2-5
TGTGCCAGCAGCGTCCAGGGGGGCCCGTCCAAACAAGAGACCCAGTACTTC
CASSVQGGPSKQETQYF
>.|TRBV20-1|.|TRBJ2-1
TGCAGTGCTAGCAGGAATGAGCAGTTCTTC
CSASRNEQFF
>TRBD1|TRBV7-9|.|TRBJ1-2
TGTGCCAGCAGCGTGGGGACAGGGGCCTATGGCTACACCTTC
CASSVGTGAYGYTF
>TRBD2|TRBV7-6|.|TRBJ2-1
TGTGCCAGCAGCTACGGGACTAGCGAGAGGGGAAATGAGCAGTTCTTC
CASSYGTSERGNEQFF
>TRBD1|TRBV12-3/TRBV12-4|few|TRBJ2-3
TGTGCCAGCAGTTTAGAAGGACAGGGGGCTAAGTATTTT
CASSLEGQGAKYF
>.|TRBV5-1|.|TRBJ1-1
TGCGCCAGCAGCCGGGGAGGGAACACTGAAGCTTTCTTT
CASSRGGNTEAFF
>TRBD1|TRBV7-9|.|TRBJ1-1
TGTGCCAGCAGCTGGGGACAGGGGAACACTGAAGCTTTCTTT
CASSWGQGNTEAFF
>.|TRBV18|.|TRBJ1-1
TGTGCCAGCTCACCACCGGGTACAGGGCGCACTGAAGCTTTCTTT
CASSPPGTGRTEAFF
>.|TRBV30|.|TRBJ1-2
TGTGCCTGGAGTGTAGGACAGACCGCCGGCTACACCTTC
CAWSVGQTAGYTF
>.|TRBV30|once|TRBJ2-1
TGTGCCTGGAGTGAGACTTCACACTACAATGAGCAGTTCTTC
CAWSETSHYNEQFF
>.|TRBV5-1|.|TRBJ2-3
TGCGCCAGCAGCCTCTTTGATGGGGGGGCAACAGATACGCAGTATTTT
CASSLFDGGATDTQYF
>TRBD1|TRBV27|.|TRBJ2-7
TGTGCCAGCAGACGACTCGCCGGGACAGGGGGTTCCTACGAGCAGTACTTC
CASRRLAGTGGSYEQYF